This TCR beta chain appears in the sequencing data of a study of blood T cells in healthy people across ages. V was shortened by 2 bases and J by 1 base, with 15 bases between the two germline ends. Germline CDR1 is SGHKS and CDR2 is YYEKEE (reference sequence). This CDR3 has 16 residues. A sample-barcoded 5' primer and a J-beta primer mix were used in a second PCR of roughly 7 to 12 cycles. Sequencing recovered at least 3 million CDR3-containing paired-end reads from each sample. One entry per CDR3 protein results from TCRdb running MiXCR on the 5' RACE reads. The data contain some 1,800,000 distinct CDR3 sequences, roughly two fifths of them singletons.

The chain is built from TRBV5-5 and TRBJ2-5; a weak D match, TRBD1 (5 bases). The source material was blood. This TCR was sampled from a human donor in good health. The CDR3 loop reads CASSFRQSPFQETQYF. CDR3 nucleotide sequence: TGTGCCAGCAGCTTTCGACAGTCACCATTCCAAGAGACCCAGTACTTC.